This note documents a single T cell receptor beta chain sequence. Its antigen is currently unknown. The sample originates from a study of cytomegalovirus exposure and HLA in healthy donors. Background on the study: Counted in an early data release were about 80 million unique TCRs from HLA-typed donors. Study-level points and caveats: As was reported, the HLA-A and HLA-B alleles of most subjects were accurately predicted from TCR beta sequences.

The V end was cut by 0 bases, the J end by 9 bases, with 12 bases between. The CDR3 totals 15 residues. Germline loops: CDR1 MNHEY, CDR2 SMNVEV (reference sequence). With 60 Vbeta and 13 Jbeta primers, the PCR was carried out. Data came from immunoSEQ multiplex PCR; TCRdb stores just in-frame clones and leaves some out. The sample carries around 150,000 clones, about two thirds recorded once. This receptor was identified in a woman aged 40 to 50 in good health and CMV-seronegative. V gene TRBV27 combines with J gene TRBJ1-6, with D possibly TRBD1 on 5 matching bases. What was sequenced was PBMCs. CDR3 nucleotide sequence: TGTGCCAGCAGTTTATCGGGGGGGGAATTTTCACCCCTCCACTTT. Translating it yields CASSLSGGEFSPLHF.